These 21 T cell receptor beta chains came from one sample sequenced in a study of T cells after yellow fever vaccination. MiXCR was run by TCRdb on the 5' RACE reads, yielding one entry per CDR3 protein. The sample lists about 14,000 distinct CDR3 sequences, 7.3% occurring once. Sequences were derived from PBMCs, either bulk or a sorted T-cell subset (CD4+, CD8+, memory, or dextramer-sorted; not recorded which), sampled on the day of the yellow fever booster vaccination. The source is a man aged 18 to 30 who received the YFV17D yellow fever vaccine.

The rearrangement links TRBV2 to TRBJ2-7; tentatively, D is TRBD1 or TRBD2 (5 bases each). CDR1 is SNHLY, CDR2 FYNNEI, per germline. The CDR3 extends over 14 amino acids. Trimming took 6 bases from V and 4 from J, leaving 16 bases between them. The CDR3 region is CASREGLLSYEQYF. In DNA form, the CDR3 reads TGTGCCAGCAGAGAGGGGCTACTCAGTTACGAGCAGTACTTC.

This clonotype was recorded at least ten times. This chain joins TRBV7-9 and TRBJ1-3; 7 nucleotides line up with TRBD1. CDR3 size: 14 residues. Germline CDR1 SEHNR, CDR2 FQNEAQ (reference sequence). V shed 6 bases and J 2 bases; nucleotides not matched to a gene: 4. In DNA, the CDR3 is TGTGCCAGCAGGTACAGGGGACCTGGAAACACCATATATTTT. As protein: CASRYRGPGNTIYF.

This clonotype is labeled as medium-sized (0.01 to 0.1%). The V call is TRBV10-3, the J call TRBJ2-7, with a tentative D call TRBD2 (5 bases). The CDR3 spans 15 residues. From germline, CDR1 is ENHRY and CDR2 SYGVKD. Trimming shortened V by 10 bases and J by 0 bases, and 19 bases separated the two germline ends. Here the CDR3 reads CATSFPGTRSYEQYF. For the CDR3, the DNA is TGTGCCACCTCTTTTCCGGGAACCCGCTCCTACGAGCAGTACTTC.

This clonotype appeared many times. The chain combines TRBV7-6 with TRBJ2-3; D tentatively fits TRBD1 or TRBD2 (5 bases each). In germline, CDR1 is SGHVS, CDR2 FNYEAQ. The V gene lost 3 bases and the J gene lost 2 bases, with 6 bases spanning the gap. The CDR3 length is 13 residues. CDR3 loop: CASSLGVTDTQYF. CDR3 coding DNA: TGTGCCAGCAGCTTGGGGGTCACAGATACGCAGTATTTT. The variable domain in full, completed from reference TRBV7-6 and TRBJ2-3, reads GAGVSQSPRYKVTKRGQDVALRCDPISGHVSLYWYRQALGQGPEFLTYFNYEAQQDKSGLPNDRFSAERPEGSISTLTIQRTEQRDSAMYRCASSLGVTDTQYFGPGTRLTVL.

By sample fraction, this clonotype is medium-sized. The chain is built from TRBV5-1 and TRBJ1-2; TRBD1 matches 8 bases. Trimming cost V 2 bases and J 0 bases; bases outside gene matches: 6. The V gene's germline CDR1 is SGHRS and CDR2 YFSETQ. CDR3 size: 16 residues. In nucleotides, the CDR3 is TGCGCCAGCAGCTTAAAGGGACAGGTAGCTAACTATGGCTACACCTTC. Translated: CASSLKGQVANYGYTF. Combining the CDR3 with reference TRBV5-1 and TRBJ1-2 gives the whole variable domain KAGVTQTPRYLIKTRGQQVTLSCSPISGHRSVSWYQQTPGQGLQFLFEYFSETQRNKGNFPGRFSGRQFSNSRSEMNVSTLELGDSALYLCASSLKGQVANYGYTFGSGTRLTVV.

Relative to its sample, this clonotype is medium-sized. The chain recombines TRBV18 with TRBJ2-3; no clear D gene. Germline values: CDR1 KGHSH, CDR2 LQKENI. The germline V and J ends were trimmed by 3 bases and 6 bases, with 13 bases remaining between them. There are 14 residues in the CDR3. CDR3 nucleotides: TGTGCCAGCTCACCGGGTCTTTTCCCGGATACGCAGTATTTT. This codes for CASSPGLFPDTQYF.

This clonotype was observed at least ten times. In nucleotides, the CDR3 is TGCGCCAGCAGCCTGGGACAGGGGGACACTGAAGCTTTCTTT. Translation gives CASSLGQGDTEAFF. The rearrangement links TRBV4-1 to TRBJ1-1; the match to TRBD1 covers 11 bases. The CDR3 is 14 residues long. J was trimmed by 3 bases and V by 4 bases; bases with no gene match: 1. In germline, CDR1 is MGHRA, CDR2 YSYEKL.

This clonotype was recorded at least ten times. The chain carries TRBV27 and TRBJ2-5; 7 bases are shared with TRBD1. V gave up 6 bases and J gave up 2 bases; unmatched junction bases: 12. This CDR3 contains 16 residues. CDR1 and CDR2 (germline): MNHEY, SMNVEV (reference sequence). The DNA of the CDR3 is TGTGCCAGCAGCCCGTGGACGGACAGGCAACAAGAGACCCAGTACTTC. Translated: CASSPWTDRQQETQYF.

This clonotype was counted at least ten times. The chain employs TRBV7-2 and TRBJ2-3; 7 bases are a match to TRBD2. This CDR3 has 14 amino acids. Germline CDR1 reads SGHTA; CDR2 reads FQGNSA. The J segment lost 3 bases and the V segment lost 7 bases, leaving 7 bases of the junction unmatched. CDR3 nucleotides: TGTGCCAGCATCAGGACTAGTTCTACAGATACGCAGTATTTT. Amino acid sequence: CASIRTSSTDTQYF.

This clonotype is classed as medium-sized. The V call is TRBV27, the J call TRBJ1-2, with D perhaps TRBD1 (5 bases). From germline, CDR1 is MNHEY and CDR2 SMNVEV (reference sequence). The CDR3 is 13 amino acids. Trimming took off 4 bases at V and 2 bases at J, with 8 bases between the two ends. CDR3 coding DNA: TGTGCCAGCAGTTCGGGACGGAACTATGGCTACACCTTC. Translating it yields CASSSGRNYGYTF.

This clonotype was found many times. This chain joins TRBV5-1 and TRBJ2-1; possible D gene TRBD2, 6 bases. Trimming shortened V by 0 bases and J by 4 bases, and 11 bases separated the two germline ends. Germline CDR1 is SGHRS and CDR2 is YFSETQ. This CDR3 comprises 15 residues. In nucleotides, the CDR3 is TGCGCCAGCAGCTTGGATCCCGGAGGGTACAATGAGCAGTTCTTC. Encoded protein: CASSLDPGGYNEQFF.

Within the sample, this clonotype is medium-sized. The rearrangement joins TRBV5-6 to TRBJ1-5, with a possible D match to TRBD1 (5 bases). Germline values: CDR1 SGHDT, CDR2 YYEEEE. The CDR3 has 14 residues. V lost 0 bases and J 7 bases, leaving 11 bases between the germline ends. Written as DNA, the CDR3 is TGTGCCAGCAGCTTGGGGGGCGATGCCCAGCCCCAGCATTTT. It yields the protein CASSLGGDAQPQHF.

This clonotype is judged medium-sized. The chain has TRBV4-3 and TRBJ2-3, with D tentatively TRBD2 (7 bases). The CDR3 is 18 residues long. V lost 0 bases to trimming and J lost 6 bases, with 22 bases between them. CDR1 LGHNA and CDR2 YSLEER come from the germline V gene. The CDR3 nucleotides read TGCGCCAGCAGCCAAGATGGTGGGGGGGCCGGTTCGGGCGATACGCAGTATTTT. This gives the protein CASSQDGGGAGSGDTQYF.

This clonotype was seen many times. The V and J genes are TRBV10-3 and TRBJ2-3, with D perhaps TRBD2 (7 bases). Germline V lookup: CDR1 ENHRY, CDR2 SYGVKD. Trimming took off 6 bases at V and 1 base at J, with 17 bases between the two ends. The CDR3 totals 16 residues. DNA for the CDR3: TGTGCCATCAGCGTCAAGGGGGGGGGCCGCACAGATACGCAGTATTTT. Its protein product is CAISVKGGGRTDTQYF.

This clonotype was seen many times. The rearrangement links TRBV7-9 to TRBJ1-3, with D hard to call. V was shortened by 8 bases and J by 4 bases, with 12 bases between the two germline ends. Germline V CDR1 and CDR2: SEHNR, FQNEAQ (reference sequence). The CDR3 is made up of 13 amino acids. CDR3 DNA: TGTGCCAGCTTGGATTCGGGAGGAAACACCATATATTTT. Protein: CASLDSGGNTIYF.

In the case of this clonotype: A read error is possible here, since a much larger clone lies one base away. V and J are TRBV5-8 and TRBJ2-3; no clear D gene. With 7 bases removed from V and 2 bases from J, the gap between germline ends came to 8 bases. This CDR3 is built from 12 residues. Germline assignment: CDR1 SGHTS and CDR2 YDEGEE. This chain's CDR3 is CASAVDTDTQYF. CDR3 in DNA: TGTGCCAGCGCCGTGGACACAGATACGCAGTATTTT. Looking up the rest from reference TRBV5-8 and TRBJ2-3 gives the full variable domain: EAGVTQSPTHLIKTRGQQATLRCSPISGHTSVYWYQQALGLGLQFLLWYDEGEERNRGNFPPRFSGRQFPNYSSELNVNALELEDSALYLCASAVDTDTQYFGPGTRLTVL.

This clonotype is labeled as medium-sized. The chain uses TRBV27 and TRBJ2-4; possibly TRBD2 for D (5 bases). This CDR3 has 13 amino acids. Germline V gene lookup returns CDR1 MNHEY and CDR2 SMNVEV (reference sequence). The germline V and J ends were trimmed by 2 bases and 10 bases, with 12 bases remaining between them. CDR3 in DNA: TGTGCCAGCAGTTTAGAGGGCAGAGGGATTCAGTACTTC. It yields the protein CASSLEGRGIQYF.

This clonotype was observed many times. The chain combines TRBV18 with TRBJ1-3, with D perhaps matching TRBD1 (6 bases). This CDR3 spans 15 amino acids. Germline V gene data show CDR1 as KGHSH and CDR2 as LQKENI. V was clipped by 3 bases and J by 0 bases, with 9 bases between them. In nucleotides, the CDR3 is TGTGCCAGCTCACCCGACAGGAGCTCTGGAAACACCATATATTTT. It translates to CASSPDRSSGNTIYF.

Judged by abundance, this clonotype is large (0.1 to 1%). The rearrangement joins TRBV20-1 to TRBJ1-1, with no clear D. The CDR3 has 12 amino acids. The germline V and J ends were trimmed by 3 bases and 3 bases, with 8 bases remaining between them. Germline V gene sequence: CDR1 DFQATT, CDR2 SNEGSKA (reference sequence). The CDR3 sequence is CSARVRDTEAFF. CDR3 nucleotides: TGCAGTGCTAGGGTTCGCGACACTGAAGCTTTCTTT.

This clonotype was seen at least ten times. V gene TRBV20-1 combines with J gene TRBJ2-7; 7 nucleotides align to TRBD1. The J segment lost 2 bases and the V segment lost 0 bases, leaving 7 bases of the junction unmatched. From germline, CDR1 is DFQATT and CDR2 SNEGSKA (reference sequence). This CDR3 contains 15 residues. The CDR3 DNA follows: TGCAGTGCTAGAGAAGGAACAGGGGCTACCTACGAGCAGTACTTC. Translating it yields CSAREGTGATYEQYF.

By share, this clonotype counts as medium-sized. The chain couples TRBV5-6 to TRBJ2-5, with 8 bases matching TRBD1. J was trimmed by 2 bases and V by 6 bases; bases with no gene match: 12. The CDR3 sequence is 16 residues long. The germline CDR1 and CDR2 sequences are SGHDT and YYEEEE. CDR3 coding DNA: TGTGCCAGCACCAATTCACGCACAGGGGGGCAAGAGACCCAGTACTTC. Its protein is CASTNSRTGGQETQYF.